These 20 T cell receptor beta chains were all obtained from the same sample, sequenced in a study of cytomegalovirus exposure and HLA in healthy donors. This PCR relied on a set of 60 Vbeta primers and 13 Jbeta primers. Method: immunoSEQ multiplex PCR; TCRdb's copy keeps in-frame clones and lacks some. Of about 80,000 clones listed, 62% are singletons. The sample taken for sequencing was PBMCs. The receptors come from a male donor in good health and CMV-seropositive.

The CDR3 sequence is CASSLVEREPYNEQFF. The CDR3 region has the DNA TGTGCCAGCAGCTTAGTAGAGCGGGAACCCTACAATGAGCAGTTCTTC. The chain is built from TRBV7-9 and TRBJ2-1; 7 nucleotides line up with TRBD2. The CDR3 sequence is 16 residues long. The J segment lost 2 bases and the V segment lost 1 base, leaving 5 bases of the junction unmatched. Germline CDR1 and CDR2: SEHNR and FQNEAQ (reference sequence).

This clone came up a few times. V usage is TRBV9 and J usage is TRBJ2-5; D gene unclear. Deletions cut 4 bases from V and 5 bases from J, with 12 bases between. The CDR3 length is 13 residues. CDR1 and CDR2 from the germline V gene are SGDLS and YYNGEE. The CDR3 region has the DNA TGTGCCAGCAGCCTACCCCCCGAGGAGACCCAGTACTTC. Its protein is CASSLPPEETQYF.

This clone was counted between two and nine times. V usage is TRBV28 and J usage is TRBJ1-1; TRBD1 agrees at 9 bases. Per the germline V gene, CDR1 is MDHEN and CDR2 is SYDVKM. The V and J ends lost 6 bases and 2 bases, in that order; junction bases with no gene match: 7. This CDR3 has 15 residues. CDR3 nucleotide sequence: TGTGCCAGCAGGAGAATTACAGGGGGCAACACTGAAGCTTTCTTT. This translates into CASRRITGGNTEAFF.

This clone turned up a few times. CDR3 residues: CASRETSGQGIGGYTF. The CDR3 DNA is TGTGCCAGCAGGGAAACCTCGGGACAGGGGATCGGTGGCTACACCTTC. The rearrangement joins TRBV2 to TRBJ1-2; 10 positions agree with TRBD1. The CDR3 has 16 residues. The ends lost 6 bases at V and 7 bases at J; junction bases unmatched: 14. Germline CDR1 is SNHLY and CDR2 is FYNNEI.

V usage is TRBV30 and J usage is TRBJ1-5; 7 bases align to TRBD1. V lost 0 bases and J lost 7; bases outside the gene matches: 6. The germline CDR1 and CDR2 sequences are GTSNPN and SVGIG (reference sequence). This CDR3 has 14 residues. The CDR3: CAWSVKGAGQPQHF. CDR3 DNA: TGTGCCTGGAGTGTAAAGGGGGCAGGACAGCCCCAGCATTTT. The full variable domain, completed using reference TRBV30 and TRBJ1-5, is SQTIHQWPATLVQPVGSPLSLECTVEGTSNPNLYWYRQAAGRGLQLLFYSVGIGQISSEVPQNLSASRPQDRQFILSSKKLLLSDSGFYLCAWSVKGAGQPQHFGDGTRLSIL.

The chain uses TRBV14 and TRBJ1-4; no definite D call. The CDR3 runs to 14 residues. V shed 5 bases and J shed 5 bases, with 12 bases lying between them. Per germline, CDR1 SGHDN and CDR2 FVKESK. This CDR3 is CASSLEGYNEKLFF. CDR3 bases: TGTGCCAGCAGCTTAGAGGGCTACAATGAAAAACTGTTTTTT.

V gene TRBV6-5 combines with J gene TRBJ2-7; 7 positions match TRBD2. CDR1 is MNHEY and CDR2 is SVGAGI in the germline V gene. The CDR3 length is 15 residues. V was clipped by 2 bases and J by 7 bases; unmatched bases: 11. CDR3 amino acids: CASSYVPGLPSEQYF. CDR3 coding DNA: TGTGCCAGCAGTTACGTCCCGGGACTACCCTCGGAGCAGTACTTC.

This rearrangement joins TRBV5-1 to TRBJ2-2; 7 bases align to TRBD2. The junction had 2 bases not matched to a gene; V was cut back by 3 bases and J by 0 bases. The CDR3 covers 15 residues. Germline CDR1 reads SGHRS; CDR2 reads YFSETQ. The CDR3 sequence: CASSSTSSNTGELFF. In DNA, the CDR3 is TGCGCCAGCAGCTCGACTAGCTCGAACACCGGGGAGCTGTTTTTT. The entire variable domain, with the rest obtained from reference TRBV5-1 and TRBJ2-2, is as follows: KAGVTQTPRYLIKTRGQQVTLSCSPISGHRSVSWYQQTPGQGLQFLFEYFSETQRNKGNFPGRFSGRQFSNSRSEMNVSTLELGDSALYLCASSSTSSNTGELFFGEGSRLTVL.

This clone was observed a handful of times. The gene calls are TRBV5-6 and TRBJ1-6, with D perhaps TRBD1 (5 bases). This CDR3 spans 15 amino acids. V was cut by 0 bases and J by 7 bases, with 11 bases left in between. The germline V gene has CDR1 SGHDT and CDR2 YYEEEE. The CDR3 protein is CASSLEGVGNSPLHF. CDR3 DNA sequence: TGTGCCAGCAGCTTGGAAGGGGTAGGAAATTCACCCCTCCACTTT.

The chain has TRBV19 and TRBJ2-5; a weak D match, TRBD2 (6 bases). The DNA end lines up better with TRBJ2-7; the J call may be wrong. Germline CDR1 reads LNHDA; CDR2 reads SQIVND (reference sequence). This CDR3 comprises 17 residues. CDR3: CASSRSSGTGDSYEQYF. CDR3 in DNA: TGTGCCAGTAGTAGAAGTTCCGGGACGGGGGACTCCTACGAGCAGTACTTC.

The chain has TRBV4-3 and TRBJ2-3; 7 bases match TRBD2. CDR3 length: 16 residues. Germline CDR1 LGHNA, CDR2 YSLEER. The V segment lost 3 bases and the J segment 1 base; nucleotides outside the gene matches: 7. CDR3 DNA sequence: TGCGCCAGCAGCCAGGAAGCGGGGTGGGGCACAGATACGCAGTATTTT. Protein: CASSQEAGWGTDTQYF.

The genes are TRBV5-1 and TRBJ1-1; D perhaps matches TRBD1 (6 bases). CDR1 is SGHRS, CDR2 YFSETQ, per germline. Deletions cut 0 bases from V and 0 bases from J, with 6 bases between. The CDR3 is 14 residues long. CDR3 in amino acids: CASSLDRVNTEAFF. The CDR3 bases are TGCGCCAGCAGCTTGGACAGGGTGAACACTGAAGCTTTCTTT. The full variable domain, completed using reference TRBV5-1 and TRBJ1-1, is KAGVTQTPRYLIKTRGQQVTLSCSPISGHRSVSWYQQTPGQGLQFLFEYFSETQRNKGNFPGRFSGRQFSNSRSEMNVSTLELGDSALYLCASSLDRVNTEAFFGQGTRLTVV.

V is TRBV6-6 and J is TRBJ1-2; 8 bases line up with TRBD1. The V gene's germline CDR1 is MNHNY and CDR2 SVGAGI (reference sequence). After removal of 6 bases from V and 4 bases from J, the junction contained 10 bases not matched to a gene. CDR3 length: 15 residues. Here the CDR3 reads CASRRSDRAVYGYTF. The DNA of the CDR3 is TGTGCCAGCAGAAGATCGGACAGGGCGGTCTATGGCTACACCTTC.

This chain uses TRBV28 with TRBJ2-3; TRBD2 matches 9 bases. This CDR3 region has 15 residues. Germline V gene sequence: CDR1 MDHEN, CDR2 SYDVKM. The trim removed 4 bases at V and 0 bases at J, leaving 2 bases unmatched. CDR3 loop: CASSSGLASTDTQYF. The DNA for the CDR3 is TGTGCCAGCAGTTCTGGACTAGCGAGCACAGATACGCAGTATTTT.

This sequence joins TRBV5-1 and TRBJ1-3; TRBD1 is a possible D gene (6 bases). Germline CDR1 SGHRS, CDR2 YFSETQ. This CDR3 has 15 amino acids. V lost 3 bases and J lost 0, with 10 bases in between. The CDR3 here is CASSWDTDSGNTIYF. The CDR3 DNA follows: TGCGCCAGCAGCTGGGACACCGACTCTGGAAACACCATATATTTT. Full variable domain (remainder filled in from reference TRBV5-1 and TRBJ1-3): KAGVTQTPRYLIKTRGQQVTLSCSPISGHRSVSWYQQTPGQGLQFLFEYFSETQRNKGNFPGRFSGRQFSNSRSEMNVSTLELGDSALYLCASSWDTDSGNTIYFGEGSWLTVV.

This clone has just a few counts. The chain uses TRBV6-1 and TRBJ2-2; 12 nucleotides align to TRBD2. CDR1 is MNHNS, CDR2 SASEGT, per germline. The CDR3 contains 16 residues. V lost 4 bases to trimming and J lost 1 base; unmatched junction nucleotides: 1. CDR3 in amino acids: CASSVGLAGNTGELFF. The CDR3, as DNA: TGTGCCAGCAGTGTGGGACTAGCGGGGAACACCGGGGAGCTGTTTTTT.

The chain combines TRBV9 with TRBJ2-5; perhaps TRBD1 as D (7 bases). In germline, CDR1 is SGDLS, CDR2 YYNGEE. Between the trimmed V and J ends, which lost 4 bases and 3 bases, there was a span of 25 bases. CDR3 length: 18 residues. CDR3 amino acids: CASSPRGFSGQGEETQYF. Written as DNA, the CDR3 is TGTGCCAGCAGCCCCCGGGGATTTAGCGGCCAGGGGGAAGAGACCCAGTACTTC.

The CDR3 is CASSLAQGDAQPQHF. CDR3 bases: TGTGCCAGCAGCTTGGCACAGGGGGACGCTCAGCCCCAGCATTTT. The J gene is TRBJ1-5, the V gene TRBV7-8, with TRBD1 identical over 8 bases. From germline, CDR1 is SGHVS and CDR2 FQNEAQ. CDR3 length: 15 amino acids. The V and J ends lost 3 bases and 6 bases, in that order; junction bases with no gene match: 7.

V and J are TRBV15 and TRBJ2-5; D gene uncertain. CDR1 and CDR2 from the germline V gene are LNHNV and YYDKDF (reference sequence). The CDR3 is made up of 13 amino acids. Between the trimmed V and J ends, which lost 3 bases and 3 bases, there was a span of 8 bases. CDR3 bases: TGTGCCACCAGCAGGGCGGTGGAAGAGACCCAGTACTTC. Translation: CATSRAVEETQYF.

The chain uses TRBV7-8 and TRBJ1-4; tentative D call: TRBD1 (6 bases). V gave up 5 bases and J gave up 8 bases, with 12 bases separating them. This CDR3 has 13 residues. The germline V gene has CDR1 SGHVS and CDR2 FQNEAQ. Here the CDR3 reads CASSPGVDEKLFF. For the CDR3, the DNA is TGTGCCAGCAGCCCAGGGGTGGACGAAAAACTGTTTTTT. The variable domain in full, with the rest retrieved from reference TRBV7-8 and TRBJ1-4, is GAGVSQSPRYKVAKRGQDVALRCDPISGHVSLFWYQQALGQGPEFLTYFQNEAQLDKSGLPSDRFFAERPEGSVSTLKIQRTQQEDSAVYLCASSPGVDEKLFFGSGTQLSVL.